The 2 T cell receptor beta chains reported below all come from one sample, sequenced in a study of T-cell reconstitution after alpha-beta-depleted transplantation in children. Molecular barcoding with unique molecular identifiers was used for the TCRbeta library. TCRdb re-analysed the PCR reads in MiXCR, keeping a single row per CDR3 protein. The sample shows approximately 220,000 distinct CDR3 sequences, more than 15% of them seen only once. The material sequenced was PBMCs, mostly from graft donor cells, taken 360 days after TCRalphabeta/CD19-depleted stem cell transplant. These receptor sequences come from a male patient between 2 and 15 years old who had a stem cell transplant for acute lymphoblastic leukemia, so the T cells may come from the graft donor.

The V call is TRBV12-3 or TRBV12-4, the J call TRBJ1-1; D not resolved. The ends were cut back, 7 bases at V and 1 base at J, with 13 bases in the middle. CDR3 length: 14 residues. The CDR3 loop is CASTPRQTNTEAFF. The CDR3 DNA reads as TGTGCCAGCACCCCCCGGCAGACGAACACTGAAGCTTTCTTT.

The V gene is TRBV27, the J gene TRBJ2-2, with D possibly being TRBD2 (6 bases). CDR1 is MNHEY and CDR2 is SMNVEV in the germline V gene (reference sequence). This CDR3 has 13 amino acids. Trimming removed 6 bases at V and 5 bases at J, with 10 bases between. The CDR3 DNA is TGTGCCAGCAGACCGGGGGTGACCGGGGAGCTGTTTTTT. Translating it yields CASRPGVTGELFF.